A single sample gave rise to the 20 T cell receptor beta chains below, sequenced in a study of regulatory T cells in long-lasting Graves disease. Library construction for TCR beta used iRepertoire HTBI primers and Arm-PCR of CDR3 regions. TCRdb redid the calling of the multiplex PCR reads with MiXCR, one entry per CDR3 protein. The table shows roughly 420,000 distinct CDR3 sequences, with around 15% occurring only once. The time point here: newly diagnosed GD, antithyroid drugs for less than 3 months. Extracted RNA from PBMCs served as the source of the TCR library. The same data also contributed to another study, on T cells in Graves' hyperthyroidism and ophthalmopathy.

The sample consisted of peripheral blood mononuclear cells (PBMCs), taken at new diagnosis, from a patient treated with antithyroid drugs. All receptors come from a woman aged 18-29 years with Graves disease.

This clonotype was counted at least ten times. The chain joins TRBV11-1 to TRBJ2-1; D may be TRBD2 (6 bases). The CDR3 totals 15 residues. V lost 1 base to trimming and J lost 2 bases, with 9 bases between them. Per germline, CDR1 SGHAT and CDR2 FQDESV (reference sequence). In nucleotides, the CDR3 is TGTGCCAGCAGCTTAGGCGGGGTTACCTACAATGAGCAGTTCTTC. Its protein product is CASSLGGVTYNEQFF.

Details on this clonotype: A far larger clone is just one base off, so this is likely a read error. The chain employs TRBV7-2 and TRBJ2-1; D is ambiguous. CDR1 and CDR2 (germline): SGHTA, FQGNSA. This CDR3 is 11 amino acids long. Trimming took off 5 bases at V and 6 bases at J, with 5 bases between the two ends. CDR3 sequence (DNA): TGTGCCAGCAGCCAGGCCAATGAGCAGTTCTTC. As protein: CASSQANEQFF.

This clonotype appeared many times. V gene TRBV27 combines with J gene TRBJ1-5; TRBD1 aligns across 7 bases. Germline V gene sequence: CDR1 MNHEY, CDR2 SMNVEV (reference sequence). CDR3 length: 15 residues. V dropped 2 bases and J dropped 5; count of bases not matched to a gene: 6. The CDR3 nucleotides are TGTGCCAGCAGTTTAATTAACAGGGGAGATCAGCCCCAGCATTTT. Amino acids: CASSLINRGDQPQHF.

This chain links TRBV7-8 with TRBJ2-2; D is possibly TRBD1 (6 bases). The CDR3 consists of 13 residues. V was clipped by 4 bases and J by 6 bases, with 9 bases between them. From germline, CDR1 is SGHVS and CDR2 FQNEAQ. The CDR3 sequence: CASSYRVSGELFF. Written as DNA, the CDR3 is TGTGCCAGCAGCTACAGGGTCTCCGGGGAGCTGTTTTTT.

Ten or more counts support this clonotype. This sequence joins TRBV28 and TRBJ2-7; D perhaps matches TRBD1 (6 bases). Germline V gene data show CDR1 as MDHEN and CDR2 as SYDVKM. Trimming took off 2 bases at V and 7 bases at J, with 15 bases between the two ends. The CDR3 contains 14 residues. CDR3 DNA: TGTGCCAGCAGTTTACCACAGGGATCGAGAGAGCAGTACTTC. Protein: CASSLPQGSREQYF.

This chain links TRBV5-5 with TRBJ2-7; 14 nucleotides line up with TRBD2. Germline V gene data show CDR1 as SGHKS and CDR2 as YYEKEE (reference sequence). With V trimmed by 4 bases and J by 6 bases, 9 bases remained unmatched. This CDR3 spans 16 amino acids. The CDR3 DNA is TGTGCCAGCAGCCGCCAGGGACTAGCGGGAGTCGGCGAGCAGTACTTC. Residues: CASSRQGLAGVGEQYF.

This clonotype was detected ten times or more. The V and J genes are TRBV7-9 and TRBJ2-1; D may be TRBD2 (5 bases). Germline CDR1 and CDR2: SEHNR and FQNEAQ (reference sequence). The CDR3 runs 16 residues. V dropped 3 bases and J dropped 2 bases, with 14 bases sitting between them. The DNA of the CDR3 is TGTGCCAGCAGCTTGAGTGGCTCGGGGACCTACAATGAGCAGTTCTTC. This encodes CASSLSGSGTYNEQFF.

This chain links TRBV27 with TRBJ2-7; D uncertain. CDR1 and CDR2 (germline): MNHEY, SMNVEV (reference sequence). The CDR3 contains 12 residues. Trimming shortened V by 8 bases and J by 2 bases, and 10 bases separated the two germline ends. The CDR3 DNA follows: TGTGCCAGCGGGTCTTTTACCTACGAGCAGTACTTC. Its translation: CASGSFTYEQYF.

V is TRBV24-1 and J is TRBJ2-2, with 8 bases that match TRBD1. The CDR3 is 15 amino acids. J lost 8 bases, V lost 6 bases, and 10 bases had no gene match. Germline CDR1 KGHDR, CDR2 SFDVKD. For the CDR3, the DNA is TGTGCCACCAGTACCGCCAGGGGGCGCATAGGGGAGCTGTTTTTT. Translation: CATSTARGRIGELFF.

In its sample, this clonotype was seen many times. The rearrangement links TRBV7-9 to TRBJ2-5; 13 nucleotides agree with TRBD2. Trimming removed 5 bases from V and 3 bases from J; junction bases left unmatched: 6. Germline V gene lookup returns CDR1 SEHNR and CDR2 FQNEAQ (reference sequence). CDR3 length: 16 amino acids. CDR3 amino acids: CASSEGLAGPEETQYF. The CDR3 coding sequence is TGTGCCAGCAGCGAGGGACTAGCGGGACCCGAAGAGACCCAGTACTTC.

Many counts were recorded for this clonotype. The CDR3 sequence: CASSLFVEETQYF. The CDR3 coding sequence is TGTGCCAGCAGCTTGTTTGTAGAAGAGACCCAGTACTTC. The V call is TRBV11-2, the J call TRBJ2-5; unclear D gene. This CDR3 is built from 13 residues. CDR1 and CDR2 (germline): SGHAT, FQNNGV. The V and J ends lost 3 bases and 3 bases respectively, with 8 bases between them.

Here the CDR3 reads CASSRTPGAVGNTIYF. For the CDR3, the DNA is TGCGCCAGCAGCCGAACCCCAGGGGCGGTTGGAAACACCATATATTTT. The V call is TRBV5-1, the J call TRBJ1-3; a possible D gene is TRBD1 (6 bases). Germline lookup yields CDR1 SGHRS and CDR2 YFSETQ. This CDR3 region has 16 residues. Trimming cost V 4 bases and J 3 bases, with 17 bases left between them. Variable domain in full (rest from reference TRBV5-1 and TRBJ1-3): KAGVTQTPRYLIKTRGQQVTLSCSPISGHRSVSWYQQTPGQGLQFLFEYFSETQRNKGNFPGRFSGRQFSNSRSEMNVSTLELGDSALYLCASSRTPGAVGNTIYFGEGSWLTVV.

V and J are TRBV18 and TRBJ2-7; 10 bases line up with TRBD2. The ends lost 3 bases at V and 3 bases at J; junction bases unmatched: 8. Germline V gives CDR1 KGHSH, CDR2 LQKENI. The CDR3 runs 16 residues. The CDR3 DNA follows: TGTGCCAGCTCACCGAACCCAGCGGGAGGGGGCTACGAGCAGTACTTC. Amino acids: CASSPNPAGGGYEQYF.

This clonotype was counted ten times or more. The chain uses TRBV7-9 and TRBJ2-5, with D maybe TRBD1 (5 bases). Trimming removed 1 base at V and 3 bases at J, with 9 bases between. The CDR3 extends over 14 amino acids. The germline CDR1 and CDR2 sequences are SEHNR and FQNEAQ (reference sequence). Written as DNA, the CDR3 is TGTGCCAGCAGCTTAGATGCAGGGAAAGAGACCCAGTACTTC. Amino acid sequence: CASSLDAGKETQYF.

This clonotype has at least ten counts. The chain combines TRBV12-3 or TRBV12-4 with TRBJ2-1, with D possibly TRBD1 on 5 matching bases. Trimming removed 6 bases at V and 6 bases at J, with 15 bases between. CDR3 length equals 14 residues. The CDR3 nucleotides read TGTGCCAGCAGGGGGCGCAGTACATTCAATGAGCAGTTCTTC. Amino acids: CASRGRSTFNEQFF.

This clonotype has ten or more counts. This chain's CDR3 is CASTSRTYNEQFF. The CDR3, as DNA: TGTGCCAGCACGTCTCGTACCTACAATGAGCAGTTCTTC. The chain carries TRBV2 and TRBJ2-1, with D unresolved. This CDR3 has 13 amino acids. Looked up from germline, CDR1 is SNHLY and CDR2 is FYNNEI. Trimming cost V 7 bases and J 2 bases, with 9 bases left between them.

This clonotype was recorded a few times. The rearrangement links TRBV28 to TRBJ2-7; 7 nucleotides line up with TRBD2. Germline values: CDR1 MDHEN, CDR2 SYDVKM. J gave up 7 bases and V 3 bases, and 9 bases lay outside the gene matches. There are 14 residues in the CDR3. In DNA form, the CDR3 reads TGTGCCAGCAGTTTGGAGCGGGAATTGAATGAGCAGTACTTC. Protein product: CASSLERELNEQYF.

This clonotype showed up many times. V usage is TRBV12-3 or TRBV12-4 and J usage is TRBJ2-5; 7 bases fit TRBD1. V shed 3 bases, J shed 6 bases, and the junction held 13 bases outside the gene matches. This CDR3 has 16 amino acids. CDR3 region: CASSFSMTGNWKTQYF. DNA for the CDR3: TGTGCCAGCAGTTTTTCCATGACAGGGAATTGGAAGACCCAGTACTTC.

This clonotype has a count of ten or more. The chain has TRBV11-2 and TRBJ2-3; D call uncertain. This CDR3 has 15 amino acids. Per the germline V gene, CDR1 is SGHAT and CDR2 is FQNNGV. V lost 5 bases and J lost 4, with 16 bases in between. The CDR3 loop is CASSPASGPADTQYF. The CDR3 DNA follows: TGTGCCAGCAGCCCAGCTTCCGGGCCCGCAGATACGCAGTATTTT.

The chain links TRBV7-2 to TRBJ2-1, with 8 bases aligning to TRBD2. V dropped 6 bases and J dropped 9; count of bases not matched to a gene: 7. CDR1 is SGHTA, CDR2 FQGNSA, per germline. The CDR3 is made up of 13 amino acids. CDR3 nucleotides: TGTGCCAGCAGGGTTAGCGGGGCCGGTGAGCAGTTCTTC. As protein: CASRVSGAGEQFF.